The clone carrying this TCR beta chain was seen a single time. Clinical history as reported by participants underpinned cohort assignment. The record originates from a study of blood T cell repertoires in COVID-19. On the study more broadly: Nucleic acid was either cDNA or gDNA, and it came from T cells, B-cell-depleted T cells, or PBMCs.

Some clones are missing from TCRdb's copy, which holds only in-frame ones; the method was immunoSEQ multiplex PCR. The sample carries about 430,000 clones, 88% recorded once. The CDR3 has 11 residues. Unmatched junction bases numbered 2, after V lost 9 bases and J lost 6 bases. Germline V gene lookup returns CDR1 LNHDA and CDR2 SQIVND (reference sequence). The origin of this receptor is a woman between 18 and 29 years old who had been exposed to COVID-19. The chain recombines TRBV19 with TRBJ1-1, with 9 positions matching TRBD1. Sequenced input: PBMCs or T cells enriched from blood (not recorded which). The CDR3 here is CARGTGPEAFF. As DNA, the CDR3 is TGTGCCAGAGGGACAGGGCCTGAAGCTTTCTTT.